These 18 T cell receptor beta chains were sequenced from one sample in a study of blood T cell repertoires in COVID-19. The assay was immunoSEQ multiplex PCR, and TCRdb's table has in-frame clones only and misses some. Of 140,000 or so clones in the sample, 75% to 90% were seen once. The sample comprised peripheral blood. These receptors were taken from a woman aged 80 or over with acute or convalescent COVID-19.

V is TRBV12-5 and J is TRBJ1-2; 9 bases align to TRBD1. The germline V gene has CDR1 LGHNT and CDR2 FRNRAP. CDR3 length: 13 residues. Trimming at V came to 7 bases and at J to 2 bases, leaving 2 bases not matched to a gene. The CDR3 region is CASVTGGNYGYTF. CDR3 nucleotide sequence: TGTGCTAGTGTAACAGGGGGCAACTATGGCTACACCTTC.

This chain joins TRBV7-8 and TRBJ1-6, with TRBD1 matching 9 bases. The CDR3 is 16 residues long. V was clipped by 5 bases and J by 5 bases; unmatched bases: 7. Germline V gene lookup returns CDR1 SGHVS and CDR2 FQNEAQ. CDR3 nucleotides: TGTGCCAGCAGCCCCAGGACAGGGGTAAATAATTCACCCCTCCACTTT. Protein product: CASSPRTGVNNSPLHF.

The genes are TRBV5-4 and TRBJ2-1; 7 bases are a match to TRBD2. The CDR3 has 16 residues. V trimming: 3 bases; J trimming: 1 base; junction bases outside the gene matches: 7. Germline CDR1 and CDR2: SGHNT and YYREEE (reference sequence). As DNA, the CDR3 is TGTGCCAGCAGCTCGGGGCTAGCGGATTCCTACAATGAGCAGTTCTTC. It encodes CASSSGLADSYNEQFF.

This chain joins TRBV21-1 and TRBJ1-2; TRBD1, as called in the table, went unchecked against the DNA. TRBV21-1 is assigned pseudogene status. This CDR3 has 16 amino acids. In DNA, the CDR3 is TGTGCCAGCACCAGAGGGACAGTTGGGCTCGACTATGGCTACACCTTC. Encoded protein: CASTRGTVGLDYGYTF.

The rearrangement links TRBV30 to TRBJ2-2; TRBD1 agrees at 9 bases. Germline CDR1 is GTSNPN and CDR2 is SVGIG (reference sequence). CDR3 length: 14 residues. With 2 bases clipped from V and 7 bases from J, the junction kept 5 bases outside the gene matches. In DNA, the CDR3 is TGTGCCTGGAGTCGGGACAGGGCGGGCGGGGAGCTGTTTTTT. It codes for CAWSRDRAGGELFF.

The rearrangement links TRBV5-1 to TRBJ1-2; TRBD1 aligns across 8 bases. Germline values: CDR1 SGHRS, CDR2 YFSETQ. With V trimmed by 0 bases and J by 6 bases, 4 bases remained unmatched. The CDR3 has 14 amino acids. CDR3: CASSLEGQVDGYTF. The CDR3 DNA is TGCGCCAGCAGCTTGGAGGGACAGGTTGATGGCTACACCTTC.

The V and J genes are TRBV7-3 and TRBJ2-2; 11 nucleotides match TRBD2. The ends lost 5 bases at V and 7 bases at J; junction bases unmatched: 9. The germline V gene has CDR1 SGHTA and CDR2 FQGTGA. CDR3 size: 16 residues. In DNA, the CDR3 is TGTGCCAGCAGCCCGTCTAGCGGGGGGCTAATCGGGGAGCTGTTTTTT. Its protein product is CASSPSSGGLIGELFF.

This clone was observed once. Its ends do not fully match the called genes, so a read error is possible. V gene TRBV6-5 combines with J gene TRBJ2-1; 9 bases are shared with TRBD1. CDR1 is MNHEY and CDR2 is SVGAGI in the germline V gene. The CDR3 runs to 15 residues. Here the CDR3 reads CASSNSGTGSNEQFF. CDR3 DNA: TGTGCCAGCAGTAACTCCGGGACAGGGTCCAATGAGCAGTTCTTC.

The chain has TRBV7-8 and TRBJ1-1; D uncertain. Trimming took 2 bases from V and 0 from J, leaving 10 bases between them. CDR3 length: 15 residues. CDR1 SGHVS and CDR2 FQNEAQ come from the germline V gene. For the CDR3, the DNA is TGTGCCAGCAGCTTAAGGAGGGCGGTGAACACTGAAGCTTTCTTT. Its translation: CASSLRRAVNTEAFF.

The chain links TRBV18 to TRBJ1-2; TRBD1 matches 10 bases. The CDR3 contains 13 residues. Unmatched junction bases numbered 0, after V lost 0 bases and J lost 8 bases. Looked up from germline, CDR1 is KGHSH and CDR2 is LQKENI. The CDR3 DNA follows: TGTGCCAGCTCACCACCGGGACAGGGGGGCTACACCTTC. It translates to CASSPPGQGGYTF. The entire variable domain, with the rest obtained from reference TRBV18 and TRBJ1-2, is as follows: NAGVMQNPRHLVRRRGQEARLRCSPMKGHSHVYWYRQLPEEGLKFMVYLQKENIIDESGMPKERFSAEFPKEGPSILRIQQVVRGDSAAYFCASSPPGQGGYTFGSGTRLTVV.

This clone has just one count. The CDR3: CASSFPGQGAYGYTF. CDR3 nucleotides: TGTGCCAGCAGTTTCCCGGGACAGGGGGCGTATGGCTACACCTTC. V usage is TRBV6-5 and J usage is TRBJ1-2; 12 nucleotides align to TRBD1. This CDR3 contains 15 residues. With 4 bases clipped from V and 5 bases from J, the junction kept 5 bases outside the gene matches. Per the germline V gene, CDR1 is MNHEY and CDR2 is SVGAGI.

The CDR3 DNA reads as TGCGCCAGCAGCCCACAGACAGGAACTAATGAAAAACTGTTTTTT. Protein product: CASSPQTGTNEKLFF. The chain employs TRBV4-3 and TRBJ1-4; perhaps TRBD1 as D (6 bases). This CDR3 region has 15 residues. V lost 4 bases, J lost 1 base, and 10 bases lay in between. The V gene's germline CDR1 is LGHNA and CDR2 YSLEER.

The chain links TRBV2 to TRBJ1-5; 9 positions agree with TRBD1. Germline V lookup: CDR1 SNHLY, CDR2 FYNNEI. The length of the CDR3 is 17 residues. Trimming removed 4 bases from V and 4 bases from J; junction bases left unmatched: 11. This chain's CDR3 is CASSVTIQGAVNQPQHF. DNA of the CDR3: TGTGCCAGCAGTGTGACCATACAGGGGGCGGTGAATCAGCCCCAGCATTTT.

The genes are TRBV7-3 and TRBJ1-1; 10 bases are shared with TRBD1. The germline V gene has CDR1 SGHTA and CDR2 FQGTGA. V shed 5 bases, J shed 5 bases, and the junction held 5 bases outside the gene matches. This CDR3 has 14 amino acids. Here the CDR3 reads CASSQTGQGTEAFF. Written as DNA, the CDR3 is TGTGCCAGCAGCCAAACGGGACAGGGGACTGAAGCTTTCTTT.

This rearrangement joins TRBV19 to TRBJ1-1, with 12 bases lining up with TRBD1. The CDR3 sequence is 17 residues long. Trimming took 4 bases from V and 0 from J; bases not matched to a gene: 6. Looked up from germline, CDR1 is LNHDA and CDR2 is SQIVND (reference sequence). CDR3 coding DNA: TGTGCCAGTAGTAGGGGACAGGGGGCGAGGTTGAACACTGAAGCTTTCTTT. Its protein is CASSRGQGARLNTEAFF.

This chain links TRBV6-5 with TRBJ1-1, with TRBD1 matching 9 bases. The CDR3 runs 15 residues. Germline loops: CDR1 MNHEY, CDR2 SVGAGI. V lost 0 bases to trimming and J lost 5 bases; unmatched junction nucleotides: 4. The CDR3 reads CASSYSNRGQTEAFF. DNA for the CDR3: TGTGCCAGCAGTTACTCGAACAGGGGGCAAACTGAAGCTTTCTTT.

This clone was observed once. This sample includes further DNA sequences coding for the same CDR3. The rearrangement links TRBV30 to TRBJ1-1; no reliable D call. This CDR3 has 12 amino acids. The germline V gene encodes CDR1 GTSNPN and CDR2 SVGIG (reference sequence). With 2 bases removed from V and 1 base from J, the gap between germline ends came to 5 bases. The CDR3 region has the DNA TGTGCCTGGAGTACTACGAACACTGAAGCTTTCTTT. Translating it yields CAWSTTNTEAFF.

V usage is TRBV27 and J usage is TRBJ1-1, with D maybe TRBD1 (5 bases). Germline V lookup: CDR1 MNHEY, CDR2 SMNVEV (reference sequence). V was cut by 6 bases and J by 7 bases, with 18 bases left in between. This CDR3 spans 14 amino acids. The CDR3 coding sequence is TGTGCCAGCAGGGGCGGACACGTTCCCGATGAAGCTTTCTTT. This encodes CASRGGHVPDEAFF.